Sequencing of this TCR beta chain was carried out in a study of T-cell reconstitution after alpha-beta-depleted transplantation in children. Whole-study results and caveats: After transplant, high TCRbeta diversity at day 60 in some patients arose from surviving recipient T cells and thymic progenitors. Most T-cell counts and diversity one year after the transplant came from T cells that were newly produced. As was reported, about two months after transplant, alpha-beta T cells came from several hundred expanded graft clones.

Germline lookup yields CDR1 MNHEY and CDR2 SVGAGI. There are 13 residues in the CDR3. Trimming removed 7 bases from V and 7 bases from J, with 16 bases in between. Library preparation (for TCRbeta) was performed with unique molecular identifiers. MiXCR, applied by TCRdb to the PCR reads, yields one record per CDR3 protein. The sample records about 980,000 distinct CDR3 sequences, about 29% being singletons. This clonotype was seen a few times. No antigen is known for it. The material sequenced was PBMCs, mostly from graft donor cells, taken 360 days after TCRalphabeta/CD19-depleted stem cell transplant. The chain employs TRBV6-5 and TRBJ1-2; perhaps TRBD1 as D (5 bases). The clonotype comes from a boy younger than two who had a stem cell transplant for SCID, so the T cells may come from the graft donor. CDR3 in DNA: TGTGCCAGCACACGGGGACGCTCTTCTGGCTACACCTTC. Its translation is CASTRGRSSGYTF.